A single sample gave rise to the 10 T cell receptor beta chains below, sequenced in a study of shared clonotypes between healthy human individuals (dated by TCRdb to 2019 to 2021). The protocol used for the library was the immunoSEQ multiplex PCR assay. Drawn from immuneACCESS, this table holds only the in-frame rearrangements with V and J called that TCRdb kept. Clones are partly lost; checked studies trace under half to an unresolved V gene and leave the rest unexplained. Within this sample are fewer than 1.6 million clones, with 98% to 99% of them counted one time only. Approximately 0.4% of the sample is in the top ten clones. The sequenced sample consisted of naive CD4+ T cells sorted from blood. The sample's cell subset or site label is to be understood as: CD45RA+ positively selected. The receptors stem from a man between 25 and 39 years old in good health.

V and J are TRBV10-2 and TRBJ1-1, with TRBD1 identical over 7 bases. Germline CDR1 reads WSHSY; CDR2 reads SAAADI. This CDR3 region has 12 residues. V was clipped by 6 bases and J by 7 bases; unmatched bases: 5. The CDR3 bases are TGCGCCAGCAGCGGACAGGCTAGTGAAGCTTTCTTT. It yields the protein CASSGQASEAFF.

The chain employs TRBV6-5 and TRBJ1-2; tentative D call: TRBD1 (5 bases). CDR1 and CDR2 from the germline V gene are MNHEY and SVGAGI. V lost 0 bases, J lost 2 bases, and 10 bases lay in between. The CDR3 runs to 15 residues. In DNA, the CDR3 is TGTGCCAGCAGTTACTCGAGGGACCAAAACTATGGCTACACCTTC. Its protein is CASSYSRDQNYGYTF.

The chain employs TRBV14 and TRBJ2-1; D not certain. V dropped 1 base and J dropped 5 bases, with 6 bases sitting between them. The CDR3 length is 13 residues. Germline lookup yields CDR1 SGHDN and CDR2 FVKESK. The CDR3 DNA is TGTGCCAGCAGCCAAGTTCTAAACAATGAGCAGTTCTTC. Translating gives CASSQVLNNEQFF.

The chain has TRBV4-2 and TRBJ1-2; TRBD1 aligns across 8 bases. The CDR3 is 16 residues long. The germline CDR1 and CDR2 sequences are LGHNA and YNFKEQ. Trimming removed 0 bases from V and 8 bases from J; junction bases left unmatched: 11. CDR3 coding DNA: TGTGCCAGCAGCCAAGAGTCCCGGGGACAGGCCGGGGGCTACACCTTC. It translates to CASSQESRGQAGGYTF.

Of note for this clone: An end of the junction does not agree with germline; a read error may underlie this. This chain joins TRBV7-9 and TRBJ1-1; D is unclear. This CDR3 comprises 16 residues. Per germline, CDR1 SEHNR and CDR2 FQNEAQ (reference sequence). This CDR3 is CASTLRLVGGSTEAFF. DNA for the CDR3: TGTGCCAGCACCTTACGACTCGTAGGAGGGTCCACTGAAGCTTTCTTT.

This sequence joins TRBV7-6 and TRBJ2-3; 7 bases align to TRBD1. V shed 3 bases and J 3 bases; nucleotides not matched to a gene: 3. The germline gives CDR1 SGHVS, CDR2 FNYEAQ. The CDR3 totals 14 residues. This CDR3 reads CASSFTGATDTQYF. CDR3 nucleotides: TGTGCCAGCAGCTTTACAGGGGCGACAGATACGCAGTATTTT. Full variable domain (remainder filled in from reference TRBV7-6 and TRBJ2-3): GAGVSQSPRYKVTKRGQDVALRCDPISGHVSLYWYRQALGQGPEFLTYFNYEAQQDKSGLPNDRFSAERPEGSISTLTIQRTEQRDSAMYRCASSFTGATDTQYFGPGTRLTVL.

The gene calls are TRBV14 and TRBJ2-3; 8 bases line up with TRBD1. V was clipped by 2 bases and J by 0 bases; unmatched bases: 1. The CDR3 has 15 residues. Looked up from germline, CDR1 is SGHDN and CDR2 is FVKESK. The CDR3 loop is CASSQQGASTDTQYF. The CDR3 nucleotides read TGTGCCAGCAGCCAACAGGGGGCGAGCACAGATACGCAGTATTTT.

J is TRBJ1-1 and V is TRBV5-1; no clear D. CDR1 SGHRS and CDR2 YFSETQ come from the germline V gene. The CDR3 contains 16 residues. V dropped 4 bases and J dropped 0 bases, with 16 bases sitting between them. This CDR3 is CASSHGRSQMNTEAFF. For the CDR3, the DNA is TGCGCCAGCAGCCACGGCCGTTCCCAGATGAACACTGAAGCTTTCTTT.

The V call is TRBV25-1, the J call TRBJ1-5; weak D call: TRBD1 (5 bases). Trimming took off 1 base at V and 7 bases at J, with 11 bases between the two ends. The CDR3 spans 14 residues. Germline V lookup: CDR1 MGHDK, CDR2 SYGVNS. The CDR3 DNA is TGTGCCAGCAGTGAATTTGGGGGTTTGCAGCCCCAGCATTTT. This encodes CASSEFGGLQPQHF.

The chain has TRBV11-3 and TRBJ2-1; the D is unclear. The germline CDR1 and CDR2 sequences are SGHNT and YENEEA. The CDR3 runs 16 residues. Between the trimmed V and J ends, which lost 1 base and 0 bases, there was a span of 10 bases. The CDR3 sequence: CASSLGRRSSYNEQFF. CDR3 in DNA: TGTGCCAGCAGCTTAGGAAGAAGGAGCTCCTACAATGAGCAGTTCTTC.